The 26 T cell receptor beta chains in this list originate from one sample, sequenced in a study of CD8 T cells in ankylosing spondylitis (dated by TCRdb to the late 2010s). What the authors observed across the whole study: A TCR beta motif of several highly homologous amino acid variants appeared characteristic of blood from ankylosing spondylitis patients.

To prepare the library, 5' RACE was applied. The run used an Illumina HiSeq 2500. TCRdb redid the processing of the public reads, applying fastp at Q25 and MiXCR, and retained in-frame beta chains. Every distinct CDR3 protein forms one entry, paired with its most common genes and DNA. Recorded for this sample are roughly 440,000 distinct CDR3 sequences; approximately 17% of them occurred a single time. The ten largest clones capture just over 1% of the sample. These TCRs' antigens remain unknown. What was sequenced was blood, either unsorted or a sorted T cell fraction (not recorded which). The origin of the receptors is a male donor with ankylosing spondylitis.

The chain uses TRBV13 and TRBJ2-7, with D tentatively TRBD1 (6 bases). Germline assignment: CDR1 PRHDT and CDR2 FYEKMQ (reference sequence). The CDR3 has 15 residues. The ends were cut back, 5 bases at V and 2 bases at J, with 16 bases in the middle. The CDR3 spells CASSLQGSPPYEQYF. In DNA form, the CDR3 reads TGTGCCAGCAGCCTGCAGGGGAGTCCCCCCTACGAGCAGTACTTC.

In this sample, this clonotype turned up many times. This chain links TRBV2 with TRBJ2-5, with 12 bases identical to TRBD2. The CDR3 consists of 16 residues. Germline lookup yields CDR1 SNHLY and CDR2 FYNNEI. V lost 1 base to trimming and J lost 2 bases; unmatched junction nucleotides: 2. CDR3 sequence: CASSEGLAGGQETQYF. The CDR3 coding sequence is TGTGCCAGCAGTGAAGGGCTAGCGGGGGGGCAAGAGACCCAGTACTTC.

This clonotype was detected only a few times. The rearrangement uses TRBV6-5 and TRBJ1-1; D unresolved. The CDR3 contains 15 residues. From germline, CDR1 is MNHEY and CDR2 SVGAGI. The V end was cut by 4 bases, the J end by 4 bases, with 16 bases between. In DNA, the CDR3 is TGTGCCAGCAGTTGGTGGGAGGGAGCGAGCACTGAAGCTTTCTTT. Protein: CASSWWEGASTEAFF.

Of note for this clonotype: At one end the junction does not follow the germline gene, possibly because of a read error. The chain has TRBV7-2 and TRBJ2-1; 11 nucleotides agree with TRBD2. The V gene's germline CDR1 is SGHTA and CDR2 FQGNSA. The CDR3 has 17 residues. CDR3 sequence: CASSLAGGASSYNEQFF. CDR3 bases: TGTGCCAGCAGCCTAGCGGGGGGCGCTAGCTCCTACAATGAGCAGTTCTTC.

The rearrangement joins TRBV30 to TRBJ2-7, with D perhaps being TRBD1 or TRBD2 (5 bases each). Germline V gene sequence: CDR1 GTSNPN, CDR2 SVGIG (reference sequence). CDR3 length equals 14 residues. The V end lost 5 bases, the J end lost 0 bases, and 14 bases lay between the germline ends. CDR3 in DNA: TGTGCCTGGGGGACGGGAATCCCCTCCTACGAGCAGTACTTC. It specifies CAWGTGIPSYEQYF.

This clonotype was found a few times. The chain links TRBV5-1 to TRBJ2-5, with 8 bases aligning to TRBD2. The CDR3 extends over 16 amino acids. Germline V gives CDR1 SGHRS, CDR2 YFSETQ. The ends lost 0 bases at V and 1 base at J; junction bases unmatched: 5. This chain's CDR3 is CASSLVAGGTQETQYF. CDR3 nucleotides: TGCGCCAGCAGCTTGGTTGCGGGGGGAACCCAAGAGACCCAGTACTTC.

The chain joins TRBV20-1 to TRBJ2-7, with 10 bases matching TRBD2. Trimming at V came to 0 bases and at J to 2 bases, leaving 13 bases not matched to a gene. The germline gives CDR1 DFQATT, CDR2 SNEGSKA (reference sequence). The CDR3 consists of 18 residues. CDR3 coding DNA: TGCAGTGCTAGAGATGGGGGAGCTAGCGGGAGAAAACCCTACGAGCAGTACTTC. Encoded protein: CSARDGGASGRKPYEQYF.

The table lists this clonotype with a few counts. V and J are TRBV3-1 and TRBJ1-1; maybe TRBD1 (5 bases). Trimming removed 4 bases from V and 0 bases from J, with 12 bases in between. Germline V gene lookup returns CDR1 LGHDT and CDR2 YNNKEL (reference sequence). The CDR3 consists of 15 residues. The CDR3 nucleotides are TGTGCCAGCAGCCCGGGTGGGACGGTGAACACTGAAGCTTTCTTT. As protein: CASSPGGTVNTEAFF.

This clonotype has ten or more counts. The V call is TRBV12-3 or TRBV12-4, the J call TRBJ1-6; D is unresolved. Trimming stripped 2 bases from V and 9 bases from J, with 5 bases between. The CDR3 length is 12 residues. CDR3 nucleotide sequence: TGTGCCAGCAGTTTATTTCCTTCACCCCTCCACTTT. This encodes CASSLFPSPLHF.

This clonotype was counted only a few times. This rearrangement joins TRBV12-3 or TRBV12-4 to TRBJ1-5; D is perhaps TRBD1 (6 bases). Between the trimmed V and J ends, which lost 4 bases and 2 bases, there was a span of 18 bases. This CDR3 has 17 residues. In DNA, the CDR3 is TGTGCCAGCAGTTCATCACACAGGGATAGGGGCAATCAGCCCCAGCATTTT. Translated, it gives CASSSSHRDRGNQPQHF.

The rearrangement links TRBV7-9 to TRBJ2-5, with D perhaps matching TRBD1 (6 bases). Germline V gene sequence: CDR1 SEHNR, CDR2 FQNEAQ (reference sequence). This CDR3 spans 15 amino acids. The V gene lost 5 bases and the J gene lost 2 bases, with 15 bases spanning the gap. CDR3 coding DNA: TGTGCCAGCAGCCCCAAGGGGGATTTTCAAGAGACCCAGTACTTC. The encoded protein is CASSPKGDFQETQYF.

This clonotype was counted only a few times. This chain uses TRBV7-2 with TRBJ1-1; no reliable D call. The CDR3 totals 14 residues. The germline V gene has CDR1 SGHTA and CDR2 FQGNSA. V was pared by 5 bases and J by 5 bases, with 15 bases between. CDR3 sequence (DNA): TGTGCCAGCAGCGTCCCTGGCCGCGGGACTGAAGCTTTCTTT. Its translation: CASSVPGRGTEAFF.

This clonotype turned up a few times. V and J are TRBV7-6 and TRBJ1-2, with D unclear. V was cut by 5 bases and J by 7 bases, with 14 bases left in between. The germline gives CDR1 SGHVS, CDR2 FNYEAQ. The CDR3 covers 13 residues. CDR3: CASSTRPRSGYTF. The CDR3 DNA reads as TGTGCCAGCAGCACCCGCCCCCGCTCTGGCTACACCTTC.

The CDR3 nucleotides are TGTGCCAGCAGTTACTCGAAAGGGTTCACGAGCGGGGAGGTAGCTTTCTTT. Amino acid sequence: CASSYSKGFTSGEVAFF. The chain uses TRBV6-5 and TRBJ1-1; D uncertain. V was shortened by 0 bases and J by 10 bases, with 24 bases between the two germline ends. This CDR3 is 17 amino acids long. Germline CDR1 reads MNHEY; CDR2 reads SVGAGI.

This clonotype was seen ten or more times. V usage is TRBV7-2 and J usage is TRBJ2-3; 7 bases align to TRBD2. V lost 4 bases, J lost 6 bases, and 7 bases stayed unmatched. The germline V gene has CDR1 SGHTA and CDR2 FQGNSA. The CDR3 spans 14 residues. This chain's CDR3 is CASSSGGSKDTQYF. CDR3 coding DNA: TGTGCCAGCAGCTCGGGAGGAAGTAAGGATACGCAGTATTTT.

This clonotype was counted once. The chain has TRBV20-1 and TRBJ2-7, with TRBD2 identical over 11 bases. Germline V CDR1 and CDR2: DFQATT, SNEGSKA (reference sequence). The CDR3 covers 16 residues. V lost 1 base, J lost 2 bases, and 7 bases stayed unmatched. CDR3 DNA: TGCAGTGCTAGAGGAGTAGCTAGCGGGAGGACCTACGAGCAGTACTTC. Translating gives CSARGVASGRTYEQYF.

This clonotype came up many times. The chain joins TRBV7-9 to TRBJ1-4; D possibly corresponds to TRBD1 (6 bases). The germline V and J ends were trimmed by 5 bases and 4 bases, with 11 bases remaining between them. CDR1 and CDR2 from the germline V gene are SEHNR and FQNEAQ (reference sequence). The length of the CDR3 is 14 residues. DNA for the CDR3: TGTGCCAGCAGCCCGGACAGCTTTAATGAAAAACTGTTTTTT. Encoded protein: CASSPDSFNEKLFF.

V and J are TRBV5-1 and TRBJ1-6, with D possibly matching TRBD1 (5 bases). CDR1 SGHRS and CDR2 YFSETQ come from the germline V gene. Trimming cost V 7 bases and J 7 bases, with 18 bases left between them. CDR3 length equals 15 residues. CDR3 sequence reads: CASQEAGRKNSPLHF. The CDR3, as DNA: TGCGCCAGCCAAGAGGCGGGACGGAAAAATTCACCCCTCCACTTT.

This clonotype was detected a few times. The chain is built from TRBV4-2 and TRBJ2-6; the match to TRBD1 covers 7 bases. Germline-derived CDR1 and CDR2 are LGHNA and YNFKEQ. The CDR3 runs 23 residues. Trimming took 0 bases from V and 4 from J; bases not matched to a gene: 24. For the CDR3, the DNA is TGTGCCAGCAGCCAAGAGCCCGCCGGCGTGACAGGGTTTTTAGCTTCGGGGGCCAACGTCCTGACTTTC. Amino acids: CASSQEPAGVTGFLASGANVLTF.

This clonotype was recorded a few times. The chain links TRBV24-1 to TRBJ1-2; D possibly corresponds to TRBD1 (6 bases). Between the trimmed V and J ends, which lost 7 bases and 5 bases, there was a span of 16 bases. Germline-derived CDR1 and CDR2 are KGHDR and SFDVKD. This CDR3 is built from 14 residues. Here the CDR3 reads CATRANGGQYGYTF. The DNA of the CDR3 is TGTGCCACCAGGGCGAACGGGGGGCAGTATGGCTACACCTTC.

The sample holds many counts of this clonotype. This sequence joins TRBV11-2 and TRBJ2-1, with TRBD2 matching over 7 bases. Germline trimming cut 4 bases from V and 9 bases from J; bases unmatched to any gene: 12. Germline CDR1 is SGHAT and CDR2 is FQNNGV. CDR3 length: 15 residues. In DNA, the CDR3 is TGTGCCAGCAGCTCCCAGGGAGGGGCTTTCGGTGAGCAGTTCTTC. This gives the protein CASSSQGGAFGEQFF. The variable domain in full, with the rest retrieved from reference TRBV11-2 and TRBJ2-1, is EAGVAQSPRYKIIEKRQSVAFWCNPISGHATLYWYQQILGQGPKLLIQFQNNGVVDDSQLPKDRFSAERLKGVDSTLKIQPAKLEDSAVYLCASSSQGGAFGEQFFGPGTRLTVL.

This clonotype was counted at least ten times. The chain joins TRBV7-2 to TRBJ1-6; D remains ambiguous. Germline CDR1 SGHTA, CDR2 FQGNSA. The CDR3 extends over 13 amino acids. V lost 8 bases to trimming and J lost 5 bases, with 10 bases between them. CDR3 residues: CASGGRNNSPLHF. In DNA form, the CDR3 reads TGTGCCAGCGGCGGACGGAATAATTCACCCCTCCACTTT.

This clonotype was detected only a few times. J is TRBJ2-5 and V is TRBV30; D possibly corresponds to TRBD1 (5 bases). Germline CDR1 reads GTSNPN; CDR2 reads SVGIG (reference sequence). V dropped 2 bases and J dropped 5 bases, with 9 bases sitting between them. This CDR3 comprises 12 residues. In DNA, the CDR3 is TGTGCCTGGAGTCCCAGGGCCGAGACCCAGTACTTC. As protein: CAWSPRAETQYF.

In this sample, this clonotype turned up a few times. CDR3 sequence (DNA): TGTGCCAGCATTCCCTTCCCACCCAGCACAGGCCGCTCTGGAAACACCATATATTTT. Protein product: CASIPFPPSTGRSGNTIYF. The chain links TRBV2 to TRBJ1-3; D perhaps matches TRBD1 (5 bases). The CDR3 covers 19 residues. V was shortened by 7 bases and J by 0 bases, with 25 bases between the two germline ends. Germline V gene lookup returns CDR1 SNHLY and CDR2 FYNNEI.

Many counts were recorded for this clonotype. The chain is built from TRBV5-6 and TRBJ1-1; D uncertain. Germline values: CDR1 SGHDT, CDR2 YYEEEE. Trimming took 0 bases from V and 0 from J, leaving 6 bases between them. This CDR3 region has 14 residues. This CDR3 is CASSLADVNTEAFF. As DNA, the CDR3 is TGTGCCAGCAGCTTGGCGGACGTGAACACTGAAGCTTTCTTT.

This clonotype was seen a few times. This chain uses TRBV12-3 or TRBV12-4 with TRBJ2-7; 7 nucleotides match TRBD2. V shed 6 bases and J 4 bases; nucleotides not matched to a gene: 18. This CDR3 spans 17 amino acids. The CDR3 DNA follows: TGTGCCAGCAGCCAAAAAGCGGGGCAGGGTTCGGGGTACGAGCAGTACTTC. Encoded protein: CASSQKAGQGSGYEQYF.